A single sample is the source of the 18 T cell receptor beta chains below, sequenced in a study of tumor-infiltrating lymphocytes in primary liver carcinoma. Constant-region priming of around 500 ng total RNA yielded TCR beta cDNA. Modified slightly, ARM-PCR produced TCR beta libraries over three nested multiplex PCR rounds. It was with TRBV1-TRBV30 forward primers and a C-beta reverse primer that the first two PCR rounds were run, at roughly 10 cycles each. Via MiXCR, TCRdb re-called the multiplex PCR reads, giving one row per CDR3 protein. Of about 120,000 distinct CDR3 sequences listed, approximately 68% are singletons. RNA and DNA were co-extracted from approximately 20-30 mg of unsorted bulk tissue. Source material: tumor-adjacent normal liver tissue. The receptors were sampled from a woman aged 55-75 years with primary liver carcinoma and hepatitis B virus infection.

This clonotype was picked up a small number of times. This chain links TRBV2 with TRBJ1-6; maybe TRBD1 (6 bases). This CDR3 contains 15 residues. Germline loops: CDR1 SNHLY, CDR2 FYNNEI. Trimming took off 8 bases at V and 5 bases at J, with 16 bases between the two ends. The CDR3 DNA reads as TGTGCCAGCGCGCCCGGGGGCACCCATAATTCACCCCTCCACTTT. It translates to CASAPGGTHNSPLHF.

This chain uses TRBV11-2 with TRBJ1-1; D unresolved. V gave up 5 bases and J gave up 5 bases, with 21 bases separating them. The germline CDR1 and CDR2 sequences are SGHAT and FQNNGV. The CDR3 contains 16 residues. DNA of the CDR3: TGTGCCAGCAGCCACTTTTCTGGTGGAATGGAGACTGAAGCTTTCTTT. Its translation is CASSHFSGGMETEAFF.

This clonotype was picked up a small number of times. A much larger clonotype is one base distant, so this may be a read error. V is TRBV13 and J is TRBJ2-7; the match to TRBD2 covers 7 bases. V dropped 7 bases and J dropped 4; count of bases not matched to a gene: 10. CDR3 size: 14 residues. The V gene's germline CDR1 is PRHDT and CDR2 FYEKMQ (reference sequence). This CDR3 reads CASNFGLGKYEQYF. The CDR3 DNA sequence: TGTGCCAGCAACTTCGGACTAGGGAAGTACGAGCAGTACTTC.

Concerning this clonotype itself: An end of the junction does not agree with germline; a read error may underlie this. The chain has TRBV6-5 and TRBJ2-3; no firm D call. The CDR3 has 14 residues. CDR1 is MNHEY, CDR2 SVGAGI, per germline. CDR3 sequence: CAGSYVSGTDTHYF. CDR3 nucleotides: TGTGCCGGCAGTTATGTGTCCGGCACAGATACGCATTATTTT.

This clonotype was seen just once. The junction departs from the called germline gene at one end, perhaps through a read error. The genes are TRBV28 and TRBJ2-7, with TRBD2 matching 8 bases. CDR1 and CDR2 from the germline V gene are MDHEN and SYDVKM. This CDR3 has 16 amino acids. The CDR3 spells CASNLPETSGKRGQYF. The CDR3 nucleotides are TGTGCCAGCAATTTACCCGAAACTAGCGGCAAAAGGGGGCAGTACTTC.

In its sample, this clonotype was seen many times. The gene calls are TRBV5-1 and TRBJ2-1; 11 bases are shared with TRBD2. The V gene end was trimmed by 4 bases and the J gene end by 5 bases; junction bases not matched to a gene: 11. In germline, CDR1 is SGHRS, CDR2 YFSETQ. This CDR3 is 17 amino acids long. The CDR3 coding sequence is TGCGCCAGCAGCATGACTAGCGGGGCTTCATTAGACAATGAGCAGTTCTTC. This codes for CASSMTSGASLDNEQFF.

Concerning this clonotype: Because it lacks the conserved phenylalanine or tryptophan at the end, this CDR3 is likely a read error. The chain carries TRBV7-3 and TRBJ2-3; 9 positions agree with TRBD2. CDR3 length: 17 amino acids. The V gene's germline CDR1 is SGHTA and CDR2 FQGTGA. The CDR3 region is CASSPRASGASTDTQYS. The CDR3 bases are TGTGCCAGCAGCCCTAGGGCTAGCGGGGCTAGCACGGATACGCAGTATTCT.

A word on this clonotype: In this CDR3 the conserved last residue, phenylalanine or tryptophan, is missing, so a read error is likely. This rearrangement joins TRBV12-3 or TRBV12-4 to TRBJ1-2; tentative D call: TRBD1 (6 bases). The CDR3 runs to 14 residues. CDR3 DNA: TGTGACAGCAGTTTTGCGGGCAGGGGAGATGGCTACACCCTC. The encoded protein is CDSSFAGRGDGYTL.

Points on this clonotype: The junction shows a germline mismatch at one end, possibly a read error. The chain couples TRBV6-4 to TRBJ2-7; TRBD2 aligns across 7 bases. Germline lookup yields CDR1 MRHNA and CDR2 SNTAGT. The CDR3 is 17 residues long. CDR3 in DNA: TGTACCAGCAGTGACTCGCCACTAGCGTTGAGCTCCTACGAGCAGTACTTC. Translating it yields CTSSDSPLALSSYEQYF.

Regarding this clonotype: A junction end diverges from the germline sequence, so it may reflect a read error. This chain joins TRBV12-5 and TRBJ2-1; TRBD1 is a possible D gene (5 bases). Germline CDR1 and CDR2: LGHNT and FRNRAP. The CDR3 is made up of 13 amino acids. For the CDR3, the DNA is TGTGCTAGTGATTTGTACTGGGGCCGCAAGCAGTTCTTC. This encodes CASDLYWGRKQFF.

A note on this clonotype: With a much larger clone just one base away, this may be a read error. This chain connects TRBV6-5 to TRBJ2-4; D might be TRBD1 (6 bases). CDR1 and CDR2 from the germline V gene are MNHEY and SVGAGI. This CDR3 has 12 amino acids. The CDR3 spells CTRGQNKNIQYF. The CDR3, as DNA: TGTACCAGAGGACAGAACAAAAACATTCAGTACTTC.

With regard to this clonotype: This could be a read error, since a much larger clone is one nucleotide away. V gene TRBV7-9 combines with J gene TRBJ1-4, with 9 bases lining up with TRBD1. Germline lookup yields CDR1 SEHNR and CDR2 FQNEAQ (reference sequence). The CDR3 extends over 15 amino acids. Here the CDR3 DNA reads TGTGCCAGCAGCCTACAGGGGGCGTGGAATGGAAAACTGTTTTTT. This codes for CASSLQGAWNGKLFF.

The chain carries TRBV9 and TRBJ2-5; D remains ambiguous. CDR1 SGDLS and CDR2 YYNGEE come from the germline V gene. The CDR3 spans 14 residues. Between the trimmed V and J ends, which lost 0 bases and 2 bases, there was a span of 8 bases. The CDR3 coding sequence is TGTGCCAGCAGCGTAGGTACAAGTCAAGAGACCCAGTACTTC. This gives the protein CASSVGTSQETQYF.

This clonotype came up many times. The chain joins TRBV4-1 to TRBJ2-7; D possibly corresponds to TRBD1 (6 bases). The CDR3 extends over 15 amino acids. Trimming cost V 3 bases and J 3 bases, with 15 bases left between them. Germline CDR1 reads MGHRA; CDR2 reads YSYEKL. The CDR3 region is CASSQGTTTGYEQYF. The CDR3 nucleotides read TGCGCCAGCAGCCAGGGGACAACGACTGGCTACGAGCAGTACTTC.

A remark on this clonotype: Since a much larger clone is just one base distant, this may be a read error. Because the CDR3 is missing its conserved closing phenylalanine or tryptophan, this is likely a read error. The chain uses TRBV30 and TRBJ2-1; unclear D gene. V was pared by 1 base and J by 2 bases, with 6 bases between. Looked up from germline, CDR1 is GTSNPN and CDR2 is SVGIG (reference sequence). CDR3 length: 13 residues. In DNA, the CDR3 is TGTGCCTGGAGTGACGGCGCCTACAATGAGCAGTTCGTC. Translation: CAWSDGAYNEQFV.

This clonotype has only a few counts. V gene TRBV10-3 combines with J gene TRBJ1-2, with 8 bases fitting TRBD1. The ends lost 6 bases at V and 5 bases at J; junction bases unmatched: 8. CDR3 length: 14 residues. Germline V gene sequence: CDR1 ENHRY, CDR2 SYGVKD. The CDR3 here is CAISPGQGEYGYTF. CDR3 DNA sequence: TGTGCCATCAGCCCAGGACAGGGAGAGTATGGCTACACCTTC.

Note on this clonotype: An end of the junction does not agree with germline; a read error may underlie this. This sequence joins TRBV11-3 and TRBJ2-2; 8 nucleotides agree with TRBD2. The length of the CDR3 is 13 residues. Germline lookup yields CDR1 SGHNT and CDR2 YENEEA. In DNA form, the CDR3 reads TGTGTCACCTCAGCGGGAGACACCGGGGAGCTGTATTTT. Translation: CVTSAGDTGELYF.

This clonotype was observed many times. The chain combines TRBV28 with TRBJ2-2, with 7 bases identical to TRBD1. The CDR3 spans 15 residues. J was trimmed by 1 base and V by 5 bases; bases with no gene match: 4. The germline V gene has CDR1 MDHEN and CDR2 SYDVKM. The CDR3 protein is CASSTRTGNTGELFF. Written as DNA, the CDR3 is TGTGCCAGCAGTACTAGGACAGGGAACACCGGGGAGCTGTTTTTT. Together with reference TRBV28 and TRBJ2-2, the CDR3 gives the full variable domain: DVKVTQSSRYLVKRTGEKVFLECVQDMDHENMFWYRQDPGLGLRLIYFSYDVKMKEKGDIPEGYSVSREKKERFSLILESASTNQTSMYLCASSTRTGNTGELFFGEGSRLTVL.